Below, 21 T cell receptor beta chains from the same sample are listed, as sequenced in a study of beta chain features in type 1 diabetes. Study-level findings and limits: TCRB CDR3s were moderately but significantly shorter in Type 1 diabetes patients in all four CD4+ subsets.

These receptors have no identified antigens. Sequenced material consisted of expressed TCRB transcripts (all of the isolated RNA was reverse transcribed). Sequenced by immunoSEQ multiplex PCR; TCRdb stores in-frame clones only, minus some. The sample consists of more than 300,000 clones, about 12% of them appearing once. Sequencing was done on a sample of naive CD4+ T cells from blood. These receptors all come from a woman aged 18-35 years with type 1 diabetes.

The rearrangement joins TRBV29-1 to TRBJ2-3; D might be TRBD2 (5 bases). Trimming removed 8 bases at V and 0 bases at J, with 15 bases between. The germline V gene encodes CDR1 SQVTM and CDR2 ANQGSEA. The CDR3 runs 14 residues. The CDR3 loop reads CSLRAHISTDTQYF. The CDR3, as DNA: TGCAGCCTGAGGGCCCACATTAGCACAGATACGCAGTATTTT.

This clone has only a few counts. This chain uses TRBV27 with TRBJ2-1, with 9 bases fitting TRBD2. With 7 bases clipped from V and 12 bases from J, the junction kept 13 bases outside the gene matches. Germline values: CDR1 MNHEY, CDR2 SMNVEV (reference sequence). The CDR3 runs 14 residues. CDR3 bases: TGTGCCAGCAAGGCTAGCGGGGCCCCGGCGGGGCAGTTCTTC. It yields the protein CASKASGAPAGQFF.

V is TRBV7-2 and J is TRBJ2-5; D uncertain. V was trimmed by 6 bases and J by 5 bases, leaving 13 bases between them. Germline V gives CDR1 SGHTA, CDR2 FQGNSA. The CDR3 is 13 amino acids. The CDR3 sequence: CASSTEARETQYF. The CDR3 DNA sequence: TGTGCCAGCAGTACTGAAGCCAGGGAGACCCAGTACTTC. Full variable domain (missing parts from reference TRBV7-2 and TRBJ2-5): GAGVSQSPSNKVTEKGKDVELRCDPISGHTALYWYRQSLGQGLEFLIYFQGNSAPDKSGLPSDRFSAERTGGSVSTLTIQRTQQEDSAVYLCASSTEARETQYFGPGTRLLVL.

J is TRBJ2-3 and V is TRBV30; 10 bases match TRBD1. CDR3 length equals 15 residues. After removal of 7 bases from V and 2 bases from J, the junction contained 9 bases not matched to a gene. CDR1 and CDR2 from the germline V gene are GTSNPN and SVGIG (reference sequence). The CDR3 DNA is TGTGCCTCACCTGGGACAGGGGACCCCACAGATACGCAGTATTTT. Amino acids: CASPGTGDPTDTQYF. Using reference TRBV30 and TRBJ2-3 for the parts outside the CDR3, the full variable domain is SQTIHQWPATLVQPVGSPLSLECTVEGTSNPNLYWYRQAAGRGLQLLFYSVGIGQISSEVPQNLSASRPQDRQFILSSKKLLLSDSGFYLCASPGTGDPTDTQYFGPGTRLTVL.

This clone was detected a few times. The CDR3 spells CASSLDSVYEQYF. CDR3 nucleotide sequence: TGTGCCAGCAGTTTGGACAGCGTCTACGAGCAGTACTTC. The gene calls are TRBV25-1 and TRBJ2-7; D possibly corresponds to TRBD1 (6 bases). Trimming stripped 5 bases from V and 3 bases from J, with 11 bases between. This CDR3 contains 13 residues. Looked up from germline, CDR1 is MGHDK and CDR2 is SYGVNS.

The chain carries TRBV5-1 and TRBJ2-7, with 11 bases lining up with TRBD2. The V gene's germline CDR1 is SGHRS and CDR2 YFSETQ. J was trimmed by 5 bases and V by 4 bases; bases with no gene match: 5. The CDR3 extends over 14 amino acids. CDR3 protein: CASSLSGRANEQYF. Here the CDR3 DNA reads TGCGCCAGCAGCCTTAGCGGGAGGGCCAACGAGCAGTACTTC.

This clone was counted a few times. The CDR3 loop reads CSADGRETQYF. CDR3 sequence (DNA): TGCAGTGCCGATGGGAGAGAGACCCAGTACTTC. The chain couples TRBV29-1 to TRBJ2-5, with D perhaps TRBD2 (5 bases). In germline, CDR1 is SQVTM, CDR2 ANQGSEA. The CDR3 is 11 residues long. Drawing the rest from reference TRBV29-1 and TRBJ2-5, the complete variable domain is SAVISQKPSRDICQRGTSLTIQCQVDSQVTMMFWYRQQPGQSLTLIATANQGSEATYESGFVIDKFPISRPNLTFSTLTVSNMSPEDSSIYLCSADGRETQYFGPGTRLLVL.

This rearrangement joins TRBV18 to TRBJ2-7, with a weak D call TRBD1 (5 bases). The CDR3 has 14 residues. The V gene lost 3 bases and the J gene lost 3 bases, with 12 bases spanning the gap. Germline values: CDR1 KGHSH, CDR2 LQKENI. The CDR3 is CASSPRQDNYEQYF. The CDR3 DNA follows: TGTGCCAGCTCACCGAGGCAGGACAACTACGAGCAGTACTTC. Filled out from reference TRBV18 and TRBJ2-7, the complete variable domain reads NAGVMQNPRHLVRRRGQEARLRCSPMKGHSHVYWYRQLPEEGLKFMVYLQKENIIDESGMPKERFSAEFPKEGPSILRIQQVVRGDSAAYFCASSPRQDNYEQYFGPGTRLTVT.

The chain joins TRBV28 to TRBJ2-1; 7 bases fit TRBD2. The CDR3 runs to 13 residues. The germline gives CDR1 MDHEN, CDR2 SYDVKM. Trimming cost V 6 bases and J 5 bases; bases outside gene matches: 4. The chain's CDR3 is CASRPTSNNEQFF. In DNA form, the CDR3 reads TGTGCCAGCAGGCCGACTAGCAACAATGAGCAGTTCTTC.

This sequence joins TRBV5-1 and TRBJ1-1; 8 nucleotides agree with TRBD1. This CDR3 spans 16 amino acids. J lost 1 base, V lost 4 bases, and 9 bases had no gene match. Per germline, CDR1 SGHRS and CDR2 YFSETQ. The CDR3: CASSPRGDRTNTEAFF. The DNA for the CDR3 is TGCGCCAGCAGCCCGAGGGGGGACAGGACGAACACTGAAGCTTTCTTT.

The V call is TRBV7-9, the J call TRBJ1-5, with TRBD1 matching 7 bases. Germline V lookup: CDR1 SEHNR, CDR2 FQNEAQ (reference sequence). This CDR3 has 15 amino acids. V trimming: 4 bases; J trimming: 2 bases; junction bases outside the gene matches: 5. The CDR3 DNA sequence: TGTGCCAGCAGCTCGGACAGGAGCGGCAATCAGCCCCAGCATTTT. Protein: CASSSDRSGNQPQHF.

The chain joins TRBV18 to TRBJ2-7, with TRBD1 as a possible D gene (6 bases). V lost 3 bases and J 3 bases, leaving 18 bases between the germline ends. The CDR3 loop spans 16 amino acids. CDR1 KGHSH and CDR2 LQKENI come from the germline V gene. The CDR3: CASSPFERTRGYEQYF. The CDR3 DNA reads TGTGCCAGCTCACCCTTCGAGCGAACCAGGGGCTACGAGCAGTACTTC. Supplemented by reference TRBV18 and TRBJ2-7, the full variable domain reads NAGVMQNPRHLVRRRGQEARLRCSPMKGHSHVYWYRQLPEEGLKFMVYLQKENIIDESGMPKERFSAEFPKEGPSILRIQQVVRGDSAAYFCASSPFERTRGYEQYFGPGTRLTVT.

The sample holds a few counts of this clone. CDR3: CSARQGAGEQYF. The DNA for the CDR3 is TGCAGCGCACGACAGGGGGCGGGCGAGCAGTACTTC. V and J are TRBV29-1 and TRBJ2-7; 10 positions match TRBD1. The germline V gene encodes CDR1 SQVTM and CDR2 ANQGSEA. The CDR3 covers 12 residues. With V trimmed by 7 bases and J by 6 bases, 6 bases remained unmatched.

This clone came up a few times. The J gene is TRBJ2-1, the V gene TRBV11-1; TRBD2 might be the D (5 bases). V was shortened by 2 bases and J by 8 bases, with 13 bases between the two germline ends. Germline-derived CDR1 and CDR2 are SGHAT and FQDESV (reference sequence). This CDR3 comprises 14 residues. CDR3 region: CASSLRGSGDEQFF. In DNA, the CDR3 is TGTGCCAGCAGCTTACGAGGGAGTGGGGATGAGCAGTTCTTC.

There are a few counts of this clone. The chain recombines TRBV2 with TRBJ1-2; weak D call: TRBD1 (6 bases). V was trimmed by 6 bases and J by 5 bases, leaving 22 bases between them. The length of the CDR3 is 16 residues. Germline CDR1 is SNHLY and CDR2 is FYNNEI. The CDR3 DNA is TGTGCCAGCAGGCAACCGACAGGAAGGACCAGGTATGGCTACACCTTC. Protein product: CASRQPTGRTRYGYTF.

In its sample, this clone was seen a few times. CDR3 in DNA: TGTGCCAGCTCGCGAAGAGTCGGGTCCTACGAGCAGTACTTC. Translated, it gives CASSRRVGSYEQYF. The chain is built from TRBV18 and TRBJ2-7; D unclear. The germline V gene has CDR1 KGHSH and CDR2 LQKENI. Trimming removed 6 bases at V and 1 base at J, with 13 bases between. There are 14 residues in the CDR3.

The chain employs TRBV30 and TRBJ1-5, with 9 bases fitting TRBD1. The CDR3 has 13 amino acids. CDR1 is GTSNPN, CDR2 SVGIG, per germline (reference sequence). V was pared by 2 bases and J by 7 bases, with 3 bases of the junction left unmatched. CDR3 sequence: CAWSHRGQQPQHF. The CDR3 region has the DNA TGTGCCTGGAGTCACAGGGGGCAACAGCCCCAGCATTTT.

This clone was counted between two and nine times. V gene TRBV4-1 combines with J gene TRBJ1-3, with 7 bases lining up with TRBD1. CDR3 size: 16 residues. The junction had 5 bases not matched to a gene; V was cut back by 3 bases and J by 0 bases. The germline CDR1 and CDR2 sequences are MGHRA and YSYEKL. CDR3 coding DNA: TGCGCCAGCAGCCAGGACAGGCCCTTCTCTGGAAACACCATATATTTT. Protein sequence: CASSQDRPFSGNTIYF.

This clone was counted a few times. This chain joins TRBV5-1 and TRBJ2-6; 7 bases line up with TRBD2. Germline V gene data show CDR1 as SGHRS and CDR2 as YFSETQ. The CDR3 contains 18 residues. V lost 0 bases to trimming and J lost 0 bases; unmatched junction nucleotides: 6. The CDR3 region has the DNA TGCGCCAGCAGCTTGGTTGCTAGCGGAACCTCTGGGGCCAACGTCCTGACTTTC. It encodes CASSLVASGTSGANVLTF.

This clone has just a few counts. This sequence joins TRBV19 and TRBJ1-1; unclear D gene. This CDR3 contains 13 residues. Trimming cost V 3 bases and J 0 bases, with 5 bases left between them. Germline lookup yields CDR1 LNHDA and CDR2 SQIVND (reference sequence). CDR3 sequence (DNA): TGTGCCAGTAGTATCCAGTTGAACACTGAAGCTTTCTTT. It yields the protein CASSIQLNTEAFF. The full variable domain, with the rest looked up from reference TRBV19 and TRBJ1-1, is DGGITQSPKYLFRKEGQNVTLSCEQNLNHDAMYWYRQDPGQGLRLIYYSQIVNDFQKGDIAEGYSVSREKKESFPLTVTSAQKNPTAFYLCASSIQLNTEAFFGQGTRLTVV.

The chain has TRBV25-1 and TRBJ2-7; 11 positions agree with TRBD2. Germline-derived CDR1 and CDR2 are MGHDK and SYGVNS. The CDR3 runs 16 residues. The ends lost 2 bases at V and 6 bases at J; junction bases unmatched: 9. The CDR3 region has the DNA TGTGCCAGCAGTGAAATTGGGACTAGCGGCTTGCGCGAGCAGTACTTC. This encodes CASSEIGTSGLREQYF.